These 22 T cell receptor beta chains originate from one sample sequenced in a study of tissue T cells after allogeneic stem cell transplantation. Generated by immunoSEQ multiplex PCR, the TCRdb table keeps only in-frame clones and is missing some. The table shows 9,400 or so clones, with about three fifths occurring only once. This material consisted of tissue from the ileum, taken at autopsy. All receptors derive from a woman aged 18 to 50 with breast cancer.

The V and J genes are TRBV28 and TRBJ1-1; D is possibly TRBD1 (6 bases). The length of the CDR3 is 17 residues. CDR1 is MDHEN and CDR2 is SYDVKM in the germline V gene. Trimming cost V 3 bases and J 4 bases, with 21 bases left between them. CDR3 amino acids: CASSLGGAAAGGTEAFF. CDR3 DNA sequence: TGTGCCAGCAGTTTGGGGGGGGCAGCCGCGGGAGGCACTGAAGCTTTCTTT.

This chain uses TRBV13 with TRBJ1-1; tentative D call: TRBD1 (5 bases). V lost 3 bases and J lost 1, with 9 bases in between. Germline CDR1 is PRHDT and CDR2 is FYEKMQ (reference sequence). This CDR3 comprises 14 residues. The CDR3: CASSFLGQNTEAFF. Written as DNA, the CDR3 is TGTGCCAGCAGCTTTTTGGGGCAGAACACTGAAGCTTTCTTT.

This clone turned up a few times. The chain carries TRBV28 and TRBJ2-4; 9 bases map to TRBD1. The CDR3 has 15 residues. CDR1 and CDR2 (germline): MDHEN, SYDVKM. Trimming removed 6 bases from V and 4 bases from J; junction bases left unmatched: 7. Here the CDR3 DNA reads TGTGCCAGCAGGGGGACCGGGACAGGGAAAAACATTCAGTACTTC. Its translation is CASRGTGTGKNIQYF.

The J gene is TRBJ1-1, the V gene TRBV27, with D perhaps TRBD1 (6 bases). The germline gives CDR1 MNHEY, CDR2 SMNVEV (reference sequence). V gave up 1 base and J gave up 8 bases, with 14 bases separating them. The CDR3 contains 14 residues. The CDR3: CASSLLGHSLEAFF. The CDR3, as DNA: TGTGCCAGCAGTTTATTGGGACATAGCCTAGAAGCTTTCTTT.

This clone was counted only a few times. The CDR3 nucleotides read TGTGCCAGCAGTTTACCCCACGAGCAGTACTTC. Translation gives CASSLPHEQYF. The chain has TRBV28 and TRBJ2-7, with D uncertain. The CDR3 runs 11 residues. Germline-derived CDR1 and CDR2 are MDHEN and SYDVKM. Between the trimmed V and J ends, which lost 2 bases and 5 bases, there was a span of 4 bases. Using reference TRBV28 and TRBJ2-7 for the parts outside the CDR3, the full variable domain is DVKVTQSSRYLVKRTGEKVFLECVQDMDHENMFWYRQDPGLGLRLIYFSYDVKMKEKGDIPEGYSVSREKKERFSLILESASTNQTSMYLCASSLPHEQYFGPGTRLTVT.

This clone was counted a few times. The chain recombines TRBV7-2 with TRBJ2-2, with 8 positions matching TRBD1. CDR1 and CDR2 (germline): SGHTA, FQGNSA. The CDR3 totals 16 residues. V was pared by 2 bases and J by 1 base, with 3 bases of the junction left unmatched. This CDR3 is CASSLSGTGNTGELFF. The CDR3 nucleotides read TGTGCCAGCAGCTTATCCGGGACAGGGAACACCGGGGAGCTGTTTTTT.

The chain uses TRBV6-6 and TRBJ2-3, with 8 bases fitting TRBD2. V lost 5 bases, J lost 3 bases, and 13 bases stayed unmatched. The CDR3 loop spans 17 amino acids. Germline V gene sequence: CDR1 MNHNY, CDR2 SVGAGI (reference sequence). CDR3 sequence reads: CASSPPPGRDGTDTQYF. In DNA, the CDR3 is TGTGCCAGCAGTCCCCCCCCCGGGAGGGATGGAACAGATACGCAGTATTTT.

V is TRBV2 and J is TRBJ2-1; 7 nucleotides line up with TRBD1. Germline V CDR1 and CDR2: SNHLY, FYNNEI. The CDR3 extends over 13 amino acids. V lost 6 bases and J lost 6; bases outside the gene matches: 5. The DNA for the CDR3 is TGTGCCAGCAGACTCGACAGGGCCAATGAGCAGTTCTTC. Residues: CASRLDRANEQFF.

The chain has TRBV28 and TRBJ1-5; 7 positions agree with TRBD1. CDR3 length: 14 residues. Germline V gives CDR1 MDHEN, CDR2 SYDVKM. After removal of 3 bases from V and 2 bases from J, the junction contained 1 base not matched to a gene. CDR3 sequence reads: CASSFGQGNQPQHF. The DNA of the CDR3 is TGTGCCAGCAGTTTCGGACAGGGCAATCAGCCCCAGCATTTT.

This clone has more than one count but fewer than ten. The chain is built from TRBV6-2 or TRBV6-3 and TRBJ2-3, with 7 bases fitting TRBD2. This CDR3 contains 14 residues. V lost 4 bases and J lost 6; bases outside the gene matches: 7. Germline values: CDR1 MNHEY, CDR2 SVGEGT. CDR3 nucleotides: TGTGCCAGCAGTTTCGGGAGGCTCGGGGATACGCAGTATTTT. Its protein is CASSFGRLGDTQYF.

The chain couples TRBV20-1 to TRBJ2-5; D not resolved. The CDR3 has 11 amino acids. Trimming removed 5 bases from V and 5 bases from J, with 9 bases in between. CDR1 DFQATT and CDR2 SNEGSKA come from the germline V gene (reference sequence). The CDR3 DNA follows: TGCAGTGCTCCGTCTCTTGAGACCCAGTACTTC. It yields the protein CSAPSLETQYF.

The chain combines TRBV6-5 with TRBJ2-2; 8 nucleotides line up with TRBD1. Germline assignment: CDR1 MNHEY and CDR2 SVGAGI. The CDR3 is made up of 14 amino acids. V dropped 6 bases and J dropped 6; count of bases not matched to a gene: 6. CDR3 loop: CASRKTGAAGELFF. The CDR3, as DNA: TGTGCCAGCAGGAAGACAGGGGCGGCCGGGGAGCTGTTTTTT.

The chain has TRBV5-4 and TRBJ2-7; 12 bases map to TRBD2. CDR1 and CDR2 from the germline V gene are SGHNT and YYREEE (reference sequence). The CDR3 spans 15 residues. With 4 bases clipped from V and 0 bases from J, the junction kept 2 bases outside the gene matches. CDR3 DNA: TGTGCCAGCAGCCCTAGCGGGGGGGCCTCCTACGAGCAGTACTTC. Its protein product is CASSPSGGASYEQYF.

The CDR3 loop is CASSFAGRRTTGELFF. The CDR3 DNA follows: TGTGCCAGCAGCTTCGCCGGGAGGAGAACCACCGGGGAGCTGTTTTTT. V usage is TRBV5-4 and J usage is TRBJ2-2; 7 bases map to TRBD2. CDR3 length: 16 amino acids. Unmatched junction bases numbered 8, after V lost 2 bases and J lost 4 bases. Germline CDR1 SGHNT, CDR2 YYREEE (reference sequence).

The chain is built from TRBV7-6 and TRBJ2-5, with a tentative D call TRBD2 (6 bases). Trimming stripped 10 bases from V and 2 bases from J, with 11 bases between. The CDR3 is 12 residues long. Germline V gene lookup returns CDR1 SGHVS and CDR2 FNYEAQ. The CDR3 protein is CATSGDQETQYF. Written as DNA, the CDR3 is TGTGCCACCTCGGGGGATCAAGAGACCCAGTACTTC.

The chain couples TRBV6-2 or TRBV6-3 to TRBJ1-5, with 8 bases aligning to TRBD1. The CDR3 loop spans 14 amino acids. Germline CDR1 is MNHEY and CDR2 is SVGEGT. Losses at the gene ends were 4 bases for V and 11 bases for J; bases not matched to a gene: 10. CDR3 sequence reads: CASSFNRQGKAQHF. In DNA, the CDR3 is TGTGCCAGCAGTTTCAATCGACAGGGGAAGGCCCAGCATTTT.

This clone occurred once. The rearrangement links TRBV5-6 to TRBJ2-1; 7 bases agree with TRBD1. V was clipped by 4 bases and J by 6 bases; unmatched bases: 13. CDR1 SGHDT and CDR2 YYEEEE come from the germline V gene. This CDR3 spans 16 amino acids. CDR3: CASSPTDRVPLNEQFF. CDR3 DNA sequence: TGTGCCAGCAGCCCCACAGACAGGGTACCTCTCAATGAGCAGTTCTTC. Complete variable domain (other parts from reference TRBV5-6 and TRBJ2-1): DAGVTQSPTHLIKTRGQQVTLRCSPKSGHDTVSWYQQALGQGPQFIFQYYEEEERQRGNFPDRFSGHQFPNYSSELNVNALLLGDSALYLCASSPTDRVPLNEQFFGPGTRLTVL.

The V and J genes are TRBV28 and TRBJ1-5, with a tentative D call TRBD1 (5 bases). CDR1 and CDR2 from the germline V gene are MDHEN and SYDVKM. The CDR3 covers 15 residues. V dropped 7 bases and J dropped 0 bases, with 13 bases sitting between them. The CDR3 DNA is TGTGCCAGCACGCTGAATGGGGGTAGCAATCAGCCCCAGCATTTT. This codes for CASTLNGGSNQPQHF.

The CDR3 region is CASSRTTGSPYEQYF. In nucleotides, the CDR3 is TGTGCCAGCAGCCGTACCACAGGGAGTCCCTACGAGCAGTACTTC. The chain joins TRBV27 to TRBJ2-7; TRBD1 is a possible D gene (6 bases). CDR1 and CDR2 (germline): MNHEY, SMNVEV (reference sequence). This CDR3 contains 15 residues. The V and J ends lost 6 bases and 2 bases respectively, with 17 bases between them.

This clone is a singleton in its sample. The J gene is TRBJ2-2, the V gene TRBV3-1 (or the pseudogene TRBV3-2); no clear D. V was clipped by 3 bases and J by 8 bases, with 7 bases between them. The CDR3 length is 12 residues. Germline V gene sequence: CDR1 LGHDT, CDR2 YNNKEL (reference sequence). CDR3 bases: TGTGCCAGCAGCCATACGGCAGGGGAGCTGTTTTTT. Residues: CASSHTAGELFF.

This sequence joins TRBV7-2 and TRBJ1-1; 8 bases are shared with TRBD1. J lost 1 base, V lost 5 bases, and 6 bases had no gene match. This CDR3 spans 15 amino acids. Germline CDR1 and CDR2: SGHTA and FQGNSA. CDR3 loop: CASSPGDRRNTEAFF. CDR3 nucleotide sequence: TGTGCCAGCAGCCCCGGGGACAGGCGGAACACTGAAGCTTTCTTT.

This sequence joins TRBV2 and TRBJ2-5; 10 bases fit TRBD2. CDR3 size: 15 residues. J gave up 5 bases and V 2 bases, and 5 bases lay outside the gene matches. Germline V gives CDR1 SNHLY, CDR2 FYNNEI. As DNA, the CDR3 is TGTGCCAGCAGTGAAAGGAGCGGGGGGGCGGAGACCCAGTACTTC. Translated, it gives CASSERSGGAETQYF.